This entry concerns a single T cell receptor beta chain. Only in-frame clones appear in the TCRdb table, and some are missing; sequencing was by immunoSEQ multiplex PCR. The table lists around 30,000 clones, approximately 90% of them singletons, with 5.4% in the top ten. The data belong to a study of blood T cell repertoires in COVID-19. This TCR was sampled from a human donor in a cohort sampled during active COVID-19. What was sequenced was peripheral blood.

The CDR3 DNA is TGTGCCAGCAGCTTGCAGGGTTCAAACTATGGCTACACCTTC. Its translation: CASSLQGSNYGYTF. This chain uses TRBV2 with TRBJ1-2; TRBD1 is a possible D gene (5 bases). This CDR3 spans 14 amino acids. CDR1 and CDR2 from the germline V gene are SNHLY and FYNNEI. V gave up 6 bases and J gave up 2 bases, with 13 bases separating them. Together with reference TRBV2 and TRBJ1-2, the CDR3 gives the full variable domain: EPEVTQTPSHQVTQMGQEVILRCVPISNHLYFYWYRQILGQKVEFLVSFYNNEISEKSEIFDDQFSVERPDGSNFTLKIRSTKLEDSAMYFCASSLQGSNYGYTFGSGTRLTVV.